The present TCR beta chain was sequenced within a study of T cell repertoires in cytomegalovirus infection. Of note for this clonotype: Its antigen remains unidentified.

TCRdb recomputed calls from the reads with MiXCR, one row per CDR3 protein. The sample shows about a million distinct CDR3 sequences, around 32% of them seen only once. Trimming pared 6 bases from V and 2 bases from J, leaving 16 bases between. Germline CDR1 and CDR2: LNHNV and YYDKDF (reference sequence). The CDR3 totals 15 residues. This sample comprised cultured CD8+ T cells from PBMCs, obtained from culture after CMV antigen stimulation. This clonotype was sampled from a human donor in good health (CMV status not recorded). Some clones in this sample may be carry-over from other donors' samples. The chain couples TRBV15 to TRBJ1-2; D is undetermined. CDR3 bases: TGTGCCACCAGGGACGACCCAGAGGGAAACTATGGCTACACCTTC. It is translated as CATRDDPEGNYGYTF.